This section outlines one TCR beta chain sequence together with its context. The data are from a study of blood T cell repertoires in COVID-19. V trimming: 4 bases; J trimming: 5 bases; junction bases outside the gene matches: 7. CDR3 length: 15 residues. The germline gives CDR1 LNHDA, CDR2 SQIVND (reference sequence). Sequencing was performed with immunoSEQ multiplex PCR; in TCRdb, only in-frame clones are kept and a portion is missing. The sample holds roughly 400,000 clones, 90% to 95% seen once. Material: PBMCs or T cells enriched from blood (not recorded which). J is TRBJ1-4 and V is TRBV19, with 7 bases lining up with TRBD1. The clonotype comes from a woman aged 35 to 49 who had been exposed to COVID-19. The CDR3 loop is CASSSRTGVNEKLFF. Here the CDR3 DNA reads TGTGCCAGTAGTAGCAGGACAGGAGTCAATGAAAAACTGTTTTTT.